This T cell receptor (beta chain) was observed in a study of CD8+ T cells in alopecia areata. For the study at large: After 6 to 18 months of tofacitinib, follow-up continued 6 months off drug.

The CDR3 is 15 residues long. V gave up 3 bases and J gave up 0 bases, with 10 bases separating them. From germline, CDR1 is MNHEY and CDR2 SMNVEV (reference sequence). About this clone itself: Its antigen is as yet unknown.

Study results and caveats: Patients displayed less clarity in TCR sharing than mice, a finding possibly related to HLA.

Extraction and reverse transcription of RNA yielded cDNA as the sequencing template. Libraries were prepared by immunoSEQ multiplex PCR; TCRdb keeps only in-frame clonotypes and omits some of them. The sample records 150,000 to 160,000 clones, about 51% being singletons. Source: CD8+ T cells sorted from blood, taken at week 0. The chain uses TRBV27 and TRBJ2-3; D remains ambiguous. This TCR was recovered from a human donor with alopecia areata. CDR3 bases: TGTGCCAGCAGTTTTGGGTACAGCAGCACAGATACGCAGTATTTT. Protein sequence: CASSFGYSSTDTQYF.